This T cell receptor (beta chain) emerged from a study of early T cells in non-severe SARS-CoV-2 infection. CDR1 is MDHEN and CDR2 is SYDVKM in the germline V gene. J lost 9 bases, V lost 1 base, and 3 bases had no gene match. The CDR3 length is 12 residues. Via MiXCR, TCRdb re-called the 5' RACE reads, giving one row per CDR3 protein. The table records under 60,000 distinct CDR3 sequences, approximately 13% of them present only once. The rearrangement uses TRBV28 and TRBJ2-7, with TRBD1 identical over 7 bases. The TCR comes from an adult who was a healthcare worker with PCR-confirmed SARS-CoV-2 infection or an uninfected control (not recorded which). Sample: whole blood. As DNA, the CDR3 is TGTGCCAGCAGTTTATCCCACAGGGGGCAGTACTTC. Its protein product is CASSLSHRGQYF.